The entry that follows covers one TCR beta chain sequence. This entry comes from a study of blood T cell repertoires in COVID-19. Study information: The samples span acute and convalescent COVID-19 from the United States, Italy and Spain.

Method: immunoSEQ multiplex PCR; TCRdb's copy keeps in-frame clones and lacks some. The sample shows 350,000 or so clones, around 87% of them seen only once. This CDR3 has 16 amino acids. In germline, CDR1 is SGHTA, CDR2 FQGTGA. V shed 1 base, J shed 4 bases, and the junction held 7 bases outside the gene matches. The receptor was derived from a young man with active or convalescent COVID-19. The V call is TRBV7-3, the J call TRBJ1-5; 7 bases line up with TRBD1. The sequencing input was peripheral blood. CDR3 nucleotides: TGTGCCAGCAGCTTAATAGGGGACAGTCGAAATCAGCCCCAGCATTTT. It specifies CASSLIGDSRNQPQHF.